The rows below give T cell receptor beta chains drawn from one sample of a study of blood T cell repertoires in COVID-19. Produced via immunoSEQ multiplex PCR; TCRdb's table is partial and in-frame only. Among under 85,000 clones listed, roughly 77% were seen once. Sequenced sample: peripheral blood. The source of these receptors is an elderly man with acute or convalescent COVID-19. The CDR3 runs from the conserved cysteine through the conserved F or W. Fields, in order: clone size, J gene, V gene, D gene, CDR3 protein. D genes are given only for firm matches. Not every row has a clone size; where given, it reads once, few, many or a size class.

clone size: .; J gene: TRBJ2-2; V gene: TRBV7-7; D gene: TRBD2; CDR3 protein: CASSLPLAGAELFF
clone size: .; J gene: TRBJ2-7; V gene: TRBV11-3; D gene: .; CDR3 protein: CASSLVASGEQYF
clone size: .; J gene: TRBJ1-5; V gene: TRBV27; D gene: .; CDR3 protein: CASSPGGWYSNQPQHF
clone size: once; J gene: TRBJ2-2; V gene: TRBV6-5; D gene: .; CDR3 protein: CASRGLNTGELFF
clone size: once; J gene: TRBJ2-1; V gene: TRBV5-5; D gene: .; CDR3 protein: CASSLSGSSYNEQFF
clone size: .; J gene: TRBJ2-4; V gene: TRBV5-6; D gene: .; CDR3 protein: CASSPPSGQYQNIQYF
clone size: .; J gene: TRBJ2-1; V gene: TRBV27; D gene: .; CDR3 protein: CASSLLGSHNEQFF
clone size: many; J gene: TRBJ2-3; V gene: TRBV11-3; D gene: .; CDR3 protein: CASSLRGSGTDTQYF
clone size: .; J gene: TRBJ2-5; V gene: TRBV18; D gene: TRBD1; CDR3 protein: CASSPGTGEETQYF
clone size: .; J gene: TRBJ1-5; V gene: TRBV28; D gene: .; CDR3 protein: CASSPGKDQPQHF
clone size: .; J gene: TRBJ2-7; V gene: TRBV29-1; D gene: TRBD1; CDR3 protein: CSVPGQLGYEQYF
clone size: .; J gene: TRBJ1-1; V gene: TRBV19; D gene: .; CDR3 protein: CASSIQGNTEAFF
clone size: .; J gene: TRBJ2-3; V gene: TRBV30; D gene: TRBD2; CDR3 protein: CAWRETSGGPTDTQYF
clone size: .; J gene: TRBJ2-1; V gene: TRBV5-8; D gene: TRBD2; CDR3 protein: CASSLEGLGRNEQFF
clone size: .; J gene: TRBJ2-5; V gene: TRBV5-1; D gene: .; CDR3 protein: CASSLARELPSFETQYF
clone size: .; J gene: TRBJ2-7; V gene: TRBV18; D gene: TRBD2; CDR3 protein: CASSPISGGRDEQYF
clone size: .; J gene: TRBJ1-5; V gene: TRBV5-5; D gene: TRBD1; CDR3 protein: CASSLLTGNQPQHF
clone size: .; J gene: TRBJ1-2; V gene: TRBV10-3; D gene: .; CDR3 protein: CAISAPGQGPTF
clone size: .; J gene: TRBJ1-2; V gene: TRBV7-2; D gene: TRBD1; CDR3 protein: CASSLALSQGAFFGYTF
clone size: .; J gene: TRBJ2-2; V gene: TRBV11-3; D gene: .; CDR3 protein: CASSLEGRGTGELFF
clone size: .; J gene: TRBJ2-5; V gene: TRBV4-2; D gene: TRBD2; CDR3 protein: CASSQGVTSGGSQETQYF
clone size: .; J gene: TRBJ1-1; V gene: TRBV27; D gene: .; CDR3 protein: CASSLSGGTGNTEAFF
clone size: .; J gene: TRBJ2-2; V gene: TRBV7-2; D gene: TRBD2; CDR3 protein: CASRLRAGGNTGELFF
clone size: .; J gene: TRBJ1-2; V gene: TRBV6-5; D gene: TRBD1; CDR3 protein: CASNRGQGYGYTF
clone size: .; J gene: TRBJ1-5; V gene: TRBV4-1; D gene: .; CDR3 protein: CASSQNSYSNQPQHF
clone size: .; J gene: TRBJ2-7; V gene: TRBV28; D gene: .; CDR3 protein: CASSLYGHRAEQYF
clone size: .; J gene: TRBJ2-2; V gene: TRBV7-3; D gene: .; CDR3 protein: CASSLSTGLTGELFF
clone size: .; J gene: TRBJ2-4; V gene: TRBV6-1; D gene: TRBD2; CDR3 protein: CASSDTSGGLENIQYF
clone size: .; J gene: TRBJ1-1; V gene: TRBV6-5; D gene: .; CDR3 protein: CASSFPGRGEAFF
clone size: .; J gene: TRBJ2-7; V gene: TRBV7-9; D gene: .; CDR3 protein: CASSLTGTYEQYF
clone size: once; J gene: TRBJ2-3; V gene: TRBV19; D gene: .; CDR3 protein: CASSIARQQLADTQYF
clone size: .; J gene: TRBJ2-1; V gene: TRBV11-1; D gene: .; CDR3 protein: CASSLAEEGGAFSEQFF
clone size: .; J gene: TRBJ1-5; V gene: TRBV5-4; D gene: .; CDR3 protein: CASSPTPGPDFNQPQHF
clone size: many; J gene: TRBJ2-3; V gene: TRBV10-3; D gene: TRBD2; CDR3 protein: CAIRGTSGRAGDTQYF
clone size: .; J gene: TRBJ1-1; V gene: TRBV5-6; D gene: .; CDR3 protein: CASSLSVIGTEAFF
clone size: .; J gene: TRBJ2-2; V gene: TRBV5-1; D gene: .; CDR3 protein: CASSLAGGTGELFF
clone size: few; J gene: TRBJ1-2; V gene: TRBV5-5; D gene: .; CDR3 protein: CASSLDQGNYGYTF
clone size: .; J gene: TRBJ2-7; V gene: TRBV7-3; D gene: TRBD2; CDR3 protein: CASSLAGAGNEQYF
clone size: .; J gene: TRBJ1-5; V gene: TRBV3-1/TRBV3-2; D gene: .; CDR3 protein: CASSPRRDQPQHF
clone size: .; J gene: TRBJ1-3; V gene: TRBV18; D gene: TRBD1; CDR3 protein: CASSTGQGKNTIYF
clone size: .; J gene: TRBJ2-2; V gene: TRBV5-1; D gene: .; CDR3 protein: CASSLMSGNLNTGELFF
clone size: .; J gene: TRBJ2-7; V gene: TRBV23-1; D gene: TRBD2; CDR3 protein: CASSQCELSGGVSSYEQYF
clone size: once; J gene: TRBJ1-6; V gene: TRBV7-9; D gene: TRBD1; CDR3 protein: CASSLGQGVRNSPLHF
clone size: .; J gene: TRBJ2-7; V gene: TRBV4-2; D gene: TRBD1; CDR3 protein: CASSHPGQGVEQYF
clone size: few; J gene: TRBJ2-1; V gene: TRBV7-9; D gene: TRBD2; CDR3 protein: CASSSAGGRDEQFF
clone size: .; J gene: TRBJ2-3; V gene: TRBV9; D gene: .; CDR3 protein: CASSVETGLGTDTQYF
clone size: .; J gene: TRBJ2-7; V gene: TRBV25-1; D gene: .; CDR3 protein: CASSRGGWDEQYF
clone size: .; J gene: TRBJ1-3; V gene: TRBV2; D gene: .; CDR3 protein: CASSARTVSGNTIYF
clone size: .; J gene: TRBJ2-7; V gene: TRBV7-8; D gene: TRBD1; CDR3 protein: CASSLDRGKSYEQYF
clone size: .; J gene: TRBJ1-6; V gene: TRBV28; D gene: TRBD1; CDR3 protein: CASLRQGANNSPLHF
clone size: .; J gene: TRBJ2-7; V gene: TRBV19; D gene: TRBD1; CDR3 protein: CASSIRGGNSYEQYF
clone size: .; J gene: TRBJ2-7; V gene: TRBV11-2; D gene: TRBD1; CDR3 protein: CASSLRANDRVSF
clone size: .; J gene: TRBJ2-2; V gene: TRBV10-2; D gene: .; CDR3 protein: CASSDLTNKNTGELFF